This TCR beta chain was identified during a study of technical replicates of blood from several donors. Germline V lookup: CDR1 SNHLY, CDR2 FYNNEI. The CDR3 extends over 12 amino acids. V gave up 7 bases and J gave up 7 bases; unmatched junction bases: 3. Some clones are missing from TCRdb's copy, which holds only in-frame ones; the method was immunoSEQ multiplex PCR. This table has more than 65,000 clones, about 94% appearing once. The sequencing input was T cells isolated from PBMCs. This clonotype was obtained from a human donor in good health. The chain has TRBV2 and TRBJ2-1; 8 bases are shared with TRBD1. Here the CDR3 reads CASTNRGNEQFF. CDR3 coding DNA: TGTGCCAGCACCAACAGGGGGAATGAGCAGTTCTTC. Using reference TRBV2 and TRBJ2-1 for the parts outside the CDR3, the full variable domain is EPEVTQTPSHQVTQMGQEVILRCVPISNHLYFYWYRQILGQKVEFLVSFYNNEISEKSEIFDDQFSVERPDGSNFTLKIRSTKLEDSAMYFCASTNRGNEQFFGPGTRLTVL.